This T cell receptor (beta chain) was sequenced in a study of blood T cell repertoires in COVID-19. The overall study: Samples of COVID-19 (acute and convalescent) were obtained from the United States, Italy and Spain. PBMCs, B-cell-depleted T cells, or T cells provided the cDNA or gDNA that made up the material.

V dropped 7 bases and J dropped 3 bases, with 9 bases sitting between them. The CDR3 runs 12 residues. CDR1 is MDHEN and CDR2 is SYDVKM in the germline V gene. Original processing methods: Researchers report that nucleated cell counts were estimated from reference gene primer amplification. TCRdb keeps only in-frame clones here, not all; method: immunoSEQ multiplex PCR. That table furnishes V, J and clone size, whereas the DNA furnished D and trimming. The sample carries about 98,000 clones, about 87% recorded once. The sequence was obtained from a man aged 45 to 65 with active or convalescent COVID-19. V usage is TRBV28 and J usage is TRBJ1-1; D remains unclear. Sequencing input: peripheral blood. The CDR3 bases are TGTGCCAGCAAAACCGGGGACACTGAAGCTTTCTTT. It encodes CASKTGDTEAFF.